These T cell receptor beta chains were read from a single sample in a study of shared clonotypes between healthy human individuals. Sequencing was performed with immunoSEQ multiplex PCR; in TCRdb, only in-frame clones are kept and a portion is missing. The sample lists about 1.1 million clones, roughly 80% occurring once. Sample: memory CD4+ T cells from PBMCs. These receptors were obtained from a man younger than 30 in good health. Some clones in this sample may be carry-over from other donors' samples. Each CDR3 is given with its conserved first and last residue.

V,CDR3
TRBV10-3,CAISLNNNEQFF
TRBV5-4,CASSLGDRGHTNEKLFF
TRBV5-4,CASSLQMGDTGELFF
TRBV30,CAWTKGGTGELFF
TRBV7-2,CASSFYSGVFNEQFF
TRBV4-3,CANSQQRSSGANVLTF
TRBV5-1,CASSSPGQGSYNEQFF
TRBV29-1,CSIQARGEQFF
TRBV6-1,CASSERDRDGYTF
TRBV27,CASSLRVLSEQYF
TRBV14,CASSQPTGYDGYTF
TRBV10-1,CASSEGQGEQYF
TRBV2,CASRWRNTGELFF
TRBV5-4,CASSSTSRTGELFF
TRBV7-9,CASSLGLADQETQYF
TRBV28,CASQLAGLNNEQFF
TRBV5-1,CASSLVSAYSYEQYF